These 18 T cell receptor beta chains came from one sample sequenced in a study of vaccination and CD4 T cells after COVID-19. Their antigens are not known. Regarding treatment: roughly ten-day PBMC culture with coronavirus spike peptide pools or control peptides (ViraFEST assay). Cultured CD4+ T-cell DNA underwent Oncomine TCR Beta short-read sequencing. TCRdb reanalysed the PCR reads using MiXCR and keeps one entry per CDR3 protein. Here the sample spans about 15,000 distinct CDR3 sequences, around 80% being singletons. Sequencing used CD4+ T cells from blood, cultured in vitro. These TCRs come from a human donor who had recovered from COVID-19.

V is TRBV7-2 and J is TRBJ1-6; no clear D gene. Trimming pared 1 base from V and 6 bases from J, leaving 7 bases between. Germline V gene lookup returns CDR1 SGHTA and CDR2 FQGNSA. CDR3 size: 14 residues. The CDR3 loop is CASSLVSANSPLHF. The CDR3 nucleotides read TGTGCCAGCAGCTTAGTCAGCGCTAATTCACCCCTCCACTTT.

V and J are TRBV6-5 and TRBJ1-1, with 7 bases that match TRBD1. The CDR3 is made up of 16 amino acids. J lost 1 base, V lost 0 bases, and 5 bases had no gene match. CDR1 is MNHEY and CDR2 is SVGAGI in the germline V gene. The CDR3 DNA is TGTGCCAGCAGTTACTCCGGCAGGGGGGAGAACACTGAAGCTTTCTTT. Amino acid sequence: CASSYSGRGENTEAFF.

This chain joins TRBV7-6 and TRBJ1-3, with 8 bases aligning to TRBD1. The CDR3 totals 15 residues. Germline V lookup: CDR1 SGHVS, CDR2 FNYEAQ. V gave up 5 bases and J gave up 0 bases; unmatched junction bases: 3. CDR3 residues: CASSRDRPSGNTIYF. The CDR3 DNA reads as TGTGCCAGCAGCAGGGACAGGCCCTCTGGAAACACCATATATTTT.

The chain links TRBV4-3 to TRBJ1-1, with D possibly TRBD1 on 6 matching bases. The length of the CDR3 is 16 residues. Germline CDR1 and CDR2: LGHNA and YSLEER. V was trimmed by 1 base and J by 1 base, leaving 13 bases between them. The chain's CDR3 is CASSQVMGARNTEAFF. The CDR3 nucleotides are TGCGCCAGCAGCCAAGTCATGGGGGCTCGGAACACTGAAGCTTTCTTT.

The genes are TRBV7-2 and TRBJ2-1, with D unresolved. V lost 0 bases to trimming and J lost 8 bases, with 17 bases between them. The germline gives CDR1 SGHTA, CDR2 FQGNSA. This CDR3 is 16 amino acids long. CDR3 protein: CASSLADLFNRDEQFF. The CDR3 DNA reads TGTGCCAGCAGCTTAGCCGACCTTTTCAACCGGGATGAGCAGTTCTTC.

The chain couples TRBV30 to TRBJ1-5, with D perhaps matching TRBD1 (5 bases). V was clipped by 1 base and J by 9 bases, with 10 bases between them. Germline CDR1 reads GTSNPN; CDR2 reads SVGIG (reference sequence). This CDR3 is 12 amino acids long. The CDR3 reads CAWSEGPGPQHF. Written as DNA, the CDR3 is TGTGCCTGGAGTGAGGGGCCGGGGCCCCAGCATTTT.

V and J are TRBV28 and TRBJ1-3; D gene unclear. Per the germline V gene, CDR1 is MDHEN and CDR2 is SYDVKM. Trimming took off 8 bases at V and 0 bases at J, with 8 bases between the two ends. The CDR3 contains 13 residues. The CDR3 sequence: CASQDRSGNTIYF. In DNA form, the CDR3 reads TGTGCCAGCCAAGACCGCTCTGGAAACACCATATATTTT.

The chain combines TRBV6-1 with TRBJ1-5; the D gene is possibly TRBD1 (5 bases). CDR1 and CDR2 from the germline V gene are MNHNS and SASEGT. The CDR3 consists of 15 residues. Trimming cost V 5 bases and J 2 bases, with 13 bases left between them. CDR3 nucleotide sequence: TGTGCCAGCAGTCCCGACTTGGGGGGCAATCAGCCCCAGCATTTT. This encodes CASSPDLGGNQPQHF.

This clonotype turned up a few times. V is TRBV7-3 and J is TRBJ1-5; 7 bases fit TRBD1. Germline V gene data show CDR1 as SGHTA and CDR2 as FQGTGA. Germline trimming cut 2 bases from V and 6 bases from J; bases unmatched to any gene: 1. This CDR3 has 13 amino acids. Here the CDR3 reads CASSLQGGQPQHF. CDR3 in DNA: TGTGCCAGCAGCTTACAGGGGGGTCAGCCCCAGCATTTT.

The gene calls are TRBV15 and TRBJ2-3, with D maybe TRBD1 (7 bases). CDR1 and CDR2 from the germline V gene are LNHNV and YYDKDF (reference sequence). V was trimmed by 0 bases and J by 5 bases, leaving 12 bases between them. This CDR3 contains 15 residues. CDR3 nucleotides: TGTGCCACCAGCAGAGAACCCAGGGGGGAAGATACGCAGTATTTT. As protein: CATSREPRGEDTQYF.

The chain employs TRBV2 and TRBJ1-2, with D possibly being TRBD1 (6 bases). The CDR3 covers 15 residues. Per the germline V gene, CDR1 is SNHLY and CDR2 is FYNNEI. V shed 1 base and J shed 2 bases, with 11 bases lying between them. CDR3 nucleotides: TGTGCCAGCAGTGAAGAGGGGGGCGCGAACTATGGCTACACCTTC. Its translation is CASSEEGGANYGYTF.

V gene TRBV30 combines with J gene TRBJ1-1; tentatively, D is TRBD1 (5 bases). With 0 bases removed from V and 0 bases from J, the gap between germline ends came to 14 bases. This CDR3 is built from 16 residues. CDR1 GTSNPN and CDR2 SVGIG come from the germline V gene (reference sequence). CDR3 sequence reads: CAWSVRQGRMNTEAFF. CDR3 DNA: TGTGCCTGGAGTGTAAGGCAGGGCCGAATGAACACTGAAGCTTTCTTT.

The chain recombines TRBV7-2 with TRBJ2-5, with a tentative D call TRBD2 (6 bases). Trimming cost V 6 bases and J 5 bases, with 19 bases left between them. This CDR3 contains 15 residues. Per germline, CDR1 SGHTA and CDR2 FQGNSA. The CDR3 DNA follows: TGTGCCAGCAGTCCCCCCCGAGGTGGGGGGGAGACCCAGTACTTC. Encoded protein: CASSPPRGGGETQYF.

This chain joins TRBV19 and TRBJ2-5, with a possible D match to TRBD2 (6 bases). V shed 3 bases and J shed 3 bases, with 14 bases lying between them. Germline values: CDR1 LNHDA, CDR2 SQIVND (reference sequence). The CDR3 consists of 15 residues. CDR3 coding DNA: TGTGCCAGTAGTATCCTCCGGAGGGGTGAAGAGACCCAGTACTTC. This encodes CASSILRRGEETQYF. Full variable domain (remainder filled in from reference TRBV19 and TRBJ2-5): DGGITQSPKYLFRKEGQNVTLSCEQNLNHDAMYWYRQDPGQGLRLIYYSQIVNDFQKGDIAEGYSVSREKKESFPLTVTSAQKNPTAFYLCASSILRRGEETQYFGPGTRLLVL.

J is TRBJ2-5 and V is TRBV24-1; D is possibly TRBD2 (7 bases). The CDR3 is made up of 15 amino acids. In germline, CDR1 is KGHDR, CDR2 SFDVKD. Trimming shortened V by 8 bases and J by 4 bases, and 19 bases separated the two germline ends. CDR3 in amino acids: CATTTRLGGGETQYF. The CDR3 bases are TGTGCCACCACCACCCGACTGGGAGGGGGAGAGACCCAGTACTTC.

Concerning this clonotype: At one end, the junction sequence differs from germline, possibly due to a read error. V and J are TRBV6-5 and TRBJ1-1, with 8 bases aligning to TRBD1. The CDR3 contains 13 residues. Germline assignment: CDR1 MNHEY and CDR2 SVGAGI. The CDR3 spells CASSLRDRGLAFF. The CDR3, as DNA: TGTGCCAGTAGTTTAAGAGACAGGGGATTAGCTTTCTTT.

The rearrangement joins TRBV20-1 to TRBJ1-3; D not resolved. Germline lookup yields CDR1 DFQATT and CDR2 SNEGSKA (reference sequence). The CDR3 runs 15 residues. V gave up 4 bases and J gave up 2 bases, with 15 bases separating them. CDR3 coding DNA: TGCAGTGCTACCAATGAGGGCAAACCTGGAAACACCATATATTTT. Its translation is CSATNEGKPGNTIYF.

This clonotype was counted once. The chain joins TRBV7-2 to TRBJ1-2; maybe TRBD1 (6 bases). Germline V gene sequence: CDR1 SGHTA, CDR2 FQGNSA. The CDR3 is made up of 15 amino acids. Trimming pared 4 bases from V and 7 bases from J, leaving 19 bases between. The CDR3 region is CASSSRSGGAFGYTF. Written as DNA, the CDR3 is TGTGCCAGCAGCTCGAGAAGTGGGGGCGCGTTTGGCTACACCTTC.